The 19 T cell receptor beta chains below all came from one sample that was sequenced in a study of CD8 T cells in ankylosing spondylitis. No antigens are known for them. TCRdb ran MiXCR on the 5' RACE reads and lists one entry per CDR3 protein. The sample consists of more than 400,000 distinct CDR3 sequences, about 5.4% of them appearing once. Study results and caveats: Eight highly homologous variants formed a TCR beta motif that appeared characteristic of ankylosing spondylitis blood.

Sequencing input: blood, either unsorted or a sorted T cell fraction (not recorded which). The receptors derive from a male donor with ankylosing spondylitis.

In this sample, this clonotype turned up many times. This chain uses TRBV18 with TRBJ1-4; tentatively, D is TRBD1 (5 bases). The ends were cut back, 6 bases at V and 0 bases at J, with 14 bases in the middle. CDR3 length: 16 residues. Germline CDR1 is KGHSH and CDR2 is LQKENI. CDR3 sequence reads: CASSPGAPATNEKLFF. The CDR3 coding sequence is TGTGCCAGCTCTCCCGGGGCGCCGGCAACTAATGAAAAACTGTTTTTT.

This clonotype was picked up many times. The chain joins TRBV18 to TRBJ1-1; D is unresolved. V lost 3 bases and J lost 1, with 6 bases in between. CDR1 is KGHSH and CDR2 is LQKENI in the germline V gene. The CDR3 is 13 amino acids. This chain's CDR3 is CASSPAQNTEAFF. As DNA, the CDR3 is TGTGCCAGCTCACCGGCACAGAACACTGAAGCTTTCTTT. Looking up the rest from reference TRBV18 and TRBJ1-1 gives the full variable domain: NAGVMQNPRHLVRRRGQEARLRCSPMKGHSHVYWYRQLPEEGLKFMVYLQKENIIDESGMPKERFSAEFPKEGPSILRIQQVVRGDSAAYFCASSPAQNTEAFFGQGTRLTVV.

This clonotype was counted only a few times. The genes are TRBV10-3 and TRBJ2-6; D may be TRBD1 or TRBD2 (5 bases each). V was pared by 4 bases and J by 0 bases, with 13 bases between. The CDR3 extends over 17 amino acids. Germline CDR1 and CDR2: ENHRY and SYGVKD. For the CDR3, the DNA is TGTGCCATCAGTGTCCCCGGGACGAGCTCTGGGGCCAACGTCCTGACTTTC. Amino acid sequence: CAISVPGTSSGANVLTF.

This clonotype was observed at least ten times. The chain recombines TRBV5-1 with TRBJ2-3, with a tentative D call TRBD1 (5 bases). This CDR3 contains 13 residues. CDR1 SGHRS and CDR2 YFSETQ come from the germline V gene. The germline V and J ends were trimmed by 6 bases and 1 base, with 9 bases remaining between them. The CDR3 nucleotides read TGCGCCAGCACCGAGACAGGCACAGATACGCAGTATTTT. As protein: CASTETGTDTQYF.

The chain's CDR3 is CASSVGSGNQPQHF. The CDR3 DNA is TGTGCCAGCAGCGTAGGCTCCGGCAATCAGCCCCAGCATTTT. The rearrangement links TRBV9 to TRBJ1-5, with D unclear. Trimming left V 0 bases short and J 2 bases short, with 6 bases between. This CDR3 spans 14 amino acids. The germline V gene encodes CDR1 SGDLS and CDR2 YYNGEE.

This clonotype has at least ten counts. This sequence joins TRBV10-3 and TRBJ1-5; 8 bases map to TRBD1. J gave up 10 bases and V 4 bases, and 6 bases lay outside the gene matches. The CDR3 loop spans 13 amino acids. Germline CDR1 is ENHRY and CDR2 is SYGVKD. The CDR3 DNA follows: TGTGCCATCAGTGGGACGGACAGGGACCCCCAGCATTTT. Its translation is CAISGTDRDPQHF.

This clonotype was seen at least ten times. The chain joins TRBV24-1 to TRBJ2-5; D might be TRBD1 (6 bases). There are 15 residues in the CDR3. Germline lookup yields CDR1 KGHDR and CDR2 SFDVKD. Trimming cost V 2 bases and J 2 bases, with 11 bases left between them. The CDR3 coding sequence is TGTGCCACCAGTGATTGGCGTGGACAGCAAGAGACCCAGTACTTC. Translated, it gives CATSDWRGQQETQYF.

Ten or more counts support this clonotype. This chain uses TRBV7-9 with TRBJ2-7; 8 nucleotides match TRBD1. J was trimmed by 7 bases and V by 1 base; bases with no gene match: 6. The CDR3 loop spans 14 amino acids. Per the germline V gene, CDR1 is SEHNR and CDR2 is FQNEAQ (reference sequence). The CDR3 loop reads CASSLGDRRREQYF. Written as DNA, the CDR3 is TGTGCCAGCAGCTTAGGGGACAGGCGAAGGGAGCAGTACTTC. Looking up the rest from reference TRBV7-9 and TRBJ2-7 gives the full variable domain: DTGVSQNPRHKITKRGQNVTFRCDPISEHNRLYWYRQTLGQGPEFLTYFQNEAQLEKSRLLSDRFSAERPKGSFSTLEIQRTEQGDSAMYLCASSLGDRRREQYFGPGTRLTVT.

This clonotype was seen ten or more times. The V call is TRBV10-3, the J call TRBJ2-7; D possibly corresponds to TRBD1 (5 bases). CDR3 length equals 15 residues. Germline-derived CDR1 and CDR2 are ENHRY and SYGVKD. The V end was cut by 4 bases, the J end by 0 bases, with 13 bases between. CDR3: CAISATTEPSYEQYF. CDR3 in DNA: TGTGCCATCAGTGCGACGACAGAGCCCTCCTACGAGCAGTACTTC.

The gene calls are TRBV7-9 and TRBJ2-5, with D possibly being TRBD1 or TRBD2 (5 bases each). The CDR3 contains 13 residues. Germline V gene data show CDR1 as SEHNR and CDR2 as FQNEAQ (reference sequence). Trimming left V 3 bases short and J 7 bases short, with 12 bases between. The CDR3 protein is CASSFGARGTQYF. In nucleotides, the CDR3 is TGTGCCAGCAGCTTCGGGGCCCGGGGGACCCAGTACTTC.

In this sample, this clonotype turned up many times. The chain employs TRBV18 and TRBJ1-1; 8 nucleotides match TRBD1. Germline V gives CDR1 KGHSH, CDR2 LQKENI. Germline trimming cut 4 bases from V and 0 bases from J; bases unmatched to any gene: 10. This CDR3 is built from 17 residues. The CDR3 region has the DNA TGTGCCAGCTCACAACACCAAGGACAGGGTTTGAACACTGAAGCTTTCTTT. This sequence encodes CASSQHQGQGLNTEAFF.

Many counts were recorded for this clonotype. This sequence joins TRBV6-1 and TRBJ2-1; tentative D call: TRBD1 (6 bases). This CDR3 contains 14 residues. CDR1 is MNHNS, CDR2 SASEGT, per germline. V was trimmed by 7 bases and J by 2 bases, leaving 12 bases between them. CDR3 sequence: CASTRGVTYNEQFF. The CDR3 bases are TGTGCCAGCACCAGGGGTGTTACCTACAATGAGCAGTTCTTC.

This clonotype was seen ten or more times. The V gene is TRBV20-1, the J gene TRBJ1-1; TRBD1 matches at 8 bases. The CDR3 has 13 residues. Germline loops: CDR1 DFQATT, CDR2 SNEGSKA (reference sequence). CDR3 amino acids: CSARTGLNTEAFF. In nucleotides, the CDR3 is TGCAGCGCCCGGACAGGGTTGAACACTGAAGCTTTCTTT.

This clonotype was observed at least ten times. The V and J genes are TRBV10-1 and TRBJ2-1; 9 positions match TRBD2. The CDR3 spans 19 residues. The germline gives CDR1 WNHNN, CDR2 SYGVQD (reference sequence). J was trimmed by 0 bases and V by 4 bases; bases with no gene match: 13. CDR3 in amino acids: CASSGGLLVAGVSYNEQFF. The CDR3 coding sequence is TGCGCCAGCAGTGGGGGCCTGCTGGTAGCGGGAGTCTCCTACAATGAGCAGTTCTTC.

This clonotype was seen a few times. CDR3 DNA: TGTGCCAGCAGCCTACAGGCCGGGACAGGGGACTTCAAACGCCAAGAGACCCAGTACTTC. This sequence encodes CASSLQAGTGDFKRQETQYF. The V call is TRBV7-9, the J call TRBJ2-5; 10 bases agree with TRBD1. CDR1 SEHNR and CDR2 FQNEAQ come from the germline V gene (reference sequence). There are 20 residues in the CDR3. V trimming: 5 bases; J trimming: 1 base; junction bases outside the gene matches: 19. Combining the CDR3 with reference TRBV7-9 and TRBJ2-5 gives the whole variable domain DTGVSQNPRHKITKRGQNVTFRCDPISEHNRLYWYRQTLGQGPEFLTYFQNEAQLEKSRLLSDRFSAERPKGSFSTLEIQRTEQGDSAMYLCASSLQAGTGDFKRQETQYFGPGTRLLVL.

In this sample, this clonotype turned up many times. The chain combines TRBV5-1 with TRBJ2-2; TRBD1 aligns across 10 bases. The CDR3 contains 16 residues. The J segment lost 7 bases and the V segment lost 2 bases, leaving 8 bases of the junction unmatched. CDR1 is SGHRS and CDR2 is YFSETQ in the germline V gene. The chain's CDR3 is CASSFPTGGIGGELFF. Written as DNA, the CDR3 is TGCGCCAGCAGCTTCCCGACAGGGGGCATTGGCGGGGAGCTGTTTTTT.

This clonotype has just a few counts. The chain joins TRBV18 to TRBJ1-3, with TRBD1 as a possible D gene (6 bases). Germline V gene lookup returns CDR1 KGHSH and CDR2 LQKENI. V was trimmed by 1 base and J by 2 bases, leaving 9 bases between them. The CDR3 extends over 15 amino acids. The DNA for the CDR3 is TGTGCCAGCTCACCACAAAGGGGGACTGGAAACACCATATATTTT. Residues: CASSPQRGTGNTIYF.

This clonotype was seen at least ten times. The chain joins TRBV20-1 to TRBJ2-1; 11 nucleotides align to TRBD2. In germline, CDR1 is DFQATT, CDR2 SNEGSKA (reference sequence). The CDR3 loop spans 14 amino acids. Losses at the gene ends were 5 bases for V and 5 bases for J; bases not matched to a gene: 5. Here the CDR3 reads CSAVAGGFNNEQFF. The CDR3 DNA reads TGCAGTGCTGTAGCGGGAGGGTTCAACAATGAGCAGTTCTTC.

This clonotype was recorded many times. The gene calls are TRBV5-5 and TRBJ1-4; tentative D call: TRBD1 (6 bases). Germline V gene sequence: CDR1 SGHKS, CDR2 YYEKEE (reference sequence). Between the trimmed V and J ends, which lost 4 bases and 7 bases, there was a span of 14 bases. CDR3 length: 14 amino acids. The CDR3: CASSATGFVEKLFF. The CDR3 bases are TGTGCCAGCAGCGCCACAGGGTTCGTTGAAAAACTGTTTTTT. Combining the CDR3 with reference TRBV5-5 and TRBJ1-4 gives the whole variable domain DAGVTQSPTHLIKTRGQQVTLRCSPISGHKSVSWYQQVLGQGPQFIFQYYEKEERGRGNFPDRFSARQFPNYSSELNVNALLLGDSALYLCASSATGFVEKLFFGSGTQLSVL.